The entry that follows covers one T cell receptor (beta chain) sequence. As originally analysed: Reference gene primer amplification in the assay estimated nucleated cell counts. Measured with immunoSEQ multiplex PCR; TCRdb has only the in-frame clones, and not every one. The V and J calls and clone size come from that table; D and trimming were worked out from the DNA. The profile shows 100,000 to 150,000 clones, approximately 84% of them singletons. This sample stems from a study of blood T cell repertoires in COVID-19. In the study overall: Samples taken during acute and convalescent COVID-19 were collected in the United States, Italy and Spain. Nucleic acid was either cDNA or gDNA, and it came from T cells, B-cell-depleted T cells, or PBMCs.

The TCR comes from a woman older than 75 with acute or convalescent COVID-19. Material: peripheral blood.

The CDR3 nucleotides are TGTGCCAGCCGTCCGGGACTAGACACAGATACGCAGTATTTT. Protein: CASRPGLDTDTQYF. The V gene is TRBV18, the J gene TRBJ2-3, with TRBD2 matching 8 bases. The CDR3 consists of 14 residues. Looked up from germline, CDR1 is KGHSH and CDR2 is LQKENI. J gave up 2 bases and V 8 bases, and 6 bases lay outside the gene matches.